The rows below give T cell receptor beta chains drawn from one sample of a study of CXCR3-negative and CXCR3-positive naive CD8 T cells. Each CDR3 protein gets one entry in TCRdb, which reprocessed the 5' RACE reads and gives no DNA. The sample spans over 100,000 distinct CDR3 sequences; the ten largest clones claim just over 0.35%. Specimen: naive CXCR3+ CD8+ T cells from blood. Receptor source: a human donor in good health. Some clones in this sample may be carry-over from other donors' samples. Each CDR3 is given with its conserved first and last residue.

v_call	j_call	cdr3_aa
TRBV12-3/TRBV12-4	TRBJ1-1	CAILGGISTEAFF
TRBV15	TRBJ1-5	CATSTDNQPQHF
TRBV7-9	TRBJ2-7	CASSFGGVYEQYF
TRBV6-2/TRBV6-3	TRBJ2-7	CASTAAGQGTYEQYF
TRBV10-3	TRBJ2-7	CATRTGRDIYEQYF
TRBV19	TRBJ2-1	CASSIVPGGNEQFF
TRBV28	TRBJ2-7	CASSLYSQGAEQYF
TRBV7-2	TRBJ2-7	CASSLAPLTREQYF
TRBV6-2/TRBV6-3	TRBJ2-2	CASRTGTSGTGELFF
TRBV2	TRBJ2-7	CASSDGAPYEQYF
TRBV13	TRBJ2-7	CASTVGASGSLYEQYF
TRBV9	TRBJ2-3	CASSVAPSGGRAYTDTQYF
TRBV7-2	TRBJ1-3	CASSLPTSGNTIYF